This T cell receptor beta chain was obtained from a study of metastatic and nonmetastatic thyroid tumors. Study summary: The authors compared repertoires across blood and tumor or nodule tissue from malignant and benign thyroid patients.

This clone has a count of ten or more. What it binds is not known. A junction end diverges from the germline sequence, so it may reflect a read error. Germline V lookup: CDR1 LNHDA, CDR2 SQIVND (reference sequence). The CDR3 runs to 15 residues. Before thyroid surgery, none of the patients had received any treatment. Methods used by the authors: Variation in CDR3 across clinicopathological groups served as the basis for constructing a distant-metastasis classifier in papillary thyroid cancer. TCRdb reanalyzed the PCR reads via MiXCR. The V and J calls reflect TCRdb's pipeline rather than the authors' work. The sample includes approximately 28,000 clones, roughly 23% of them seen just once. Study conclusions and caveats: Malignant tumors reportedly showed significantly higher TCR beta diversity than benign nodules in both blood and tumor.

The source is a female donor with papillary thyroid cancer or a benign thyroid nodule (not recorded which). Some clones in this sample may be carry-over from other donors' samples. J is TRBJ1-3 and V is TRBV19; TRBD1 matches 8 bases. Sequencing input: blood. The CDR3: CASRTGEYPGNSIYF. Written as DNA, the CDR3 is TGTGCCAGTAGGACAGGGGAGTATCCTGGAAACTCCATATATTTT.